Presented here are 18 T cell receptor beta chains from one specimen sequenced in a study of identical twins. From the 5' RACE reads, TCRdb called clonotypes with MiXCR, one entry per CDR3 protein. The sample yields about 890,000 distinct CDR3 sequences, roughly 12% seen once. Separately, the same data were catalogued under a study of yellow fever vaccine responses in identical twins.

The specimen was PBMCs. These receptors were collected from a young woman in good health.

This clonotype came up a few times. The CDR3 nucleotides read TGCGCCAGCAGCTTGGCCCGACAGGGGAATTCACCCCTCCACTTT. Protein: CASSLARQGNSPLHF. The chain couples TRBV5-1 to TRBJ1-6; 8 nucleotides agree with TRBD1. This CDR3 has 15 residues. From germline, CDR1 is SGHRS and CDR2 YFSETQ. V trimming: 0 bases; J trimming: 7 bases; junction bases outside the gene matches: 3.

This clonotype has a count of ten or more. CDR3 loop: CSGWAGSTEAFF. The CDR3, as DNA: TGCAGTGGATGGGCAGGGAGCACTGAAGCTTTCTTT. This chain joins TRBV20-1 and TRBJ1-1; D might be TRBD1 (5 bases). Trimming shortened V by 7 bases and J by 4 bases, and 13 bases separated the two germline ends. CDR3 length: 12 residues. The germline gives CDR1 DFQATT, CDR2 SNEGSKA (reference sequence).

This clonotype showed up just a few times. V usage is TRBV13 and J usage is TRBJ2-7, with a tentative D call TRBD1 (5 bases). Trimming cost V 2 bases and J 5 bases, with 13 bases left between them. Germline values: CDR1 PRHDT, CDR2 FYEKMQ (reference sequence). The CDR3 runs 14 residues. This CDR3 reads CASSLKAQGDEQYF. The CDR3 region has the DNA TGTGCCAGCAGCTTAAAAGCGCAGGGTGACGAGCAGTACTTC. Combining the CDR3 with reference TRBV13 and TRBJ2-7 gives the whole variable domain AAGVIQSPRHLIKEKRETATLKCYPIPRHDTVYWYQQGPGQDPQFLISFYEKMQSDKGSIPDRFSAQQFSDYHSELNMSSLELGDSALYFCASSLKAQGDEQYFGPGTRLTVT.

At least ten counts were recorded for this clonotype. V gene TRBV29-1 combines with J gene TRBJ2-7; no clear D gene. CDR1 and CDR2 (germline): SQVTM, ANQGSEA. This CDR3 region has 15 residues. V shed 3 bases and J shed 7 bases, with 22 bases lying between them. The CDR3 region is CSVEIPGSPAGEQYF. The CDR3 DNA sequence: TGCAGCGTTGAGATTCCAGGAAGCCCCGCCGGTGAGCAGTACTTC.

This clonotype was recorded a few times. This chain links TRBV20-1 with TRBJ1-1; unclear D gene. Germline V gives CDR1 DFQATT, CDR2 SNEGSKA (reference sequence). The V end was cut by 4 bases, the J end by 7 bases, with 10 bases between. There are 11 residues in the CDR3. CDR3 DNA sequence: TGCAGTGCTACCGACGGAGATGAAGCTTTCTTT. Amino acid sequence: CSATDGDEAFF.

The rearrangement joins TRBV20-1 to TRBJ1-1; 8 bases match TRBD1. This CDR3 spans 11 amino acids. Looked up from germline, CDR1 is DFQATT and CDR2 is SNEGSKA (reference sequence). The CDR3 sequence: CRGTGGTEAFF. The CDR3 nucleotides are TGCAGGGGAACAGGGGGCACTGAAGCTTTCTTT.

This clonotype occurred a few times. The chain is built from TRBV6-1 and TRBJ2-7; the D call may be TRBD1 or TRBD2 (5 bases each). The germline gives CDR1 MNHNS, CDR2 SASEGT. V shed 5 bases and J shed 7 bases, with 12 bases lying between them. The length of the CDR3 is 12 residues. For the CDR3, the DNA is TGTGCCAGCAGTATAGGGACCGGGGAGCAGTACTTC. Protein product: CASSIGTGEQYF.

This clonotype was detected many times. The V and J genes are TRBV20-1 and TRBJ2-7; tentative D call: TRBD2 (5 bases). Germline loops: CDR1 DFQATT, CDR2 SNEGSKA (reference sequence). Trimming took 4 bases from V and 3 from J, leaving 13 bases between them. CDR3 length: 13 residues. In DNA, the CDR3 is TGCAGTGCTAAGTCGGGTAGCGACTACGAGCAGTACTTC. Protein: CSAKSGSDYEQYF.

The V and J genes are TRBV7-9 and TRBJ2-7, with a possible D match to TRBD1 (6 bases). CDR1 SEHNR and CDR2 FQNEAQ come from the germline V gene (reference sequence). The CDR3 loop spans 15 amino acids. Trimming left V 1 base short and J 2 bases short, with 12 bases between. CDR3 loop: CASSLGAGATYEQYF. Written as DNA, the CDR3 is TGTGCCAGCAGCTTAGGGGCAGGGGCCACCTACGAGCAGTACTTC.

The sample holds many counts of this clonotype. This chain uses TRBV15 with TRBJ2-7; unclear D gene. The CDR3 is 15 residues long. Trimming cost V 0 bases and J 5 bases, with 14 bases left between them. Germline CDR1 and CDR2: LNHNV and YYDKDF (reference sequence). The CDR3 is CATSRDNRVFDEQYV. The CDR3 bases are TGTGCCACCAGCAGAGATAATCGGGTTTTCGACGAGCAGTACGTC.

V usage is TRBV2 and J usage is TRBJ2-7; TRBD1 aligns across 7 bases. The trim removed 9 bases at V and 3 bases at J, leaving 11 bases unmatched. CDR1 SNHLY and CDR2 FYNNEI come from the germline V gene. The CDR3 is made up of 14 amino acids. The CDR3 DNA follows: TGTGCCAGTGGGGCAGGGGGAATAATCTACGAGCAGTACGTC. This gives the protein CASGAGGIIYEQYV.

This clonotype was detected a few times. The chain links TRBV4-1 to TRBJ1-6; the D gene is possibly TRBD1 (6 bases). Trimming removed 1 base at V and 0 bases at J, with 7 bases between. Germline lookup yields CDR1 MGHRA and CDR2 YSYEKL. This CDR3 is 16 amino acids long. CDR3 in amino acids: CASSQARGSYNSPLHF. CDR3 coding DNA: TGCGCCAGCAGCCAAGCCAGGGGCTCCTATAATTCACCCCTCCACTTT.

This clonotype was seen ten or more times. V and J are TRBV24-1 and TRBJ2-3; no definite D call. Germline V gene data show CDR1 as KGHDR and CDR2 as SFDVKD. The CDR3 has 16 residues. Trimming removed 4 bases at V and 0 bases at J, with 13 bases between. The CDR3 region is CATSDMSVLSTDTQYF. The DNA of the CDR3 is TGTGCCACCAGTGACATGAGCGTCCTCAGCACAGATACGCAGTATTTT.

This chain connects TRBV11-3 to TRBJ2-1, with D possibly called TRBD1 or TRBD2 (6 bases each). The CDR3 runs 12 residues. The germline CDR1 and CDR2 sequences are SGHNT and YENEEA. V was clipped by 11 bases and J by 6 bases, with 14 bases between them. The DNA for the CDR3 is TGTGCCGGGGGAGAGGGGGGCAATGAGCAGTTCTTC. Translated, it gives CAGGEGGNEQFF.

This clonotype was seen repeatedly, ten times or more. The chain recombines TRBV29-1 with TRBJ1-5; D not resolved. V was clipped by 4 bases and J by 2 bases, with 9 bases between them. The CDR3 sequence is 13 residues long. Germline-derived CDR1 and CDR2 are SQVTM and ANQGSEA. The CDR3 DNA sequence: TGCAGCGTTGCTGGTGGCGGCAATCAGCCCCAGCATTTT. Its protein is CSVAGGGNQPQHF.

This chain links TRBV24-1 with TRBJ2-1; 9 bases agree with TRBD1. Germline CDR1 KGHDR, CDR2 SFDVKD. V shed 4 bases and J 8 bases; nucleotides not matched to a gene: 11. This CDR3 region has 16 residues. The CDR3 coding sequence is TGTGCCACCAGTGAGCCCGGGACAGGGACTCGGGATGAGCAGTTCTTC. As protein: CATSEPGTGTRDEQFF.

V and J are TRBV6-1 and TRBJ2-1; 8 nucleotides match TRBD1. Germline-derived CDR1 and CDR2 are MNHNS and SASEGT. CDR3 length: 15 amino acids. J was trimmed by 3 bases and V by 6 bases; bases with no gene match: 7. This CDR3 reads CASRTDGTGYNEQFF. Written as DNA, the CDR3 is TGTGCCAGCAGGACGGACGGGACAGGCTACAATGAGCAGTTCTTC.

This clonotype was picked up one time. V usage is TRBV7-9 and J usage is TRBJ2-2; 9 bases are shared with TRBD2. Germline CDR1 reads SEHNR; CDR2 reads FQNEAQ (reference sequence). Losses at the gene ends were 0 bases for V and 7 bases for J; bases not matched to a gene: 9. The CDR3 consists of 17 residues. The chain's CDR3 is CASSLASGSGSGGELFF. The CDR3 nucleotides are TGTGCCAGCAGCTTAGCGTCGGGTAGCGGGAGCGGCGGGGAGCTGTTTTTT.